This T cell receptor (beta chain) was found in a study of cytomegalovirus exposure and HLA in healthy donors. Whole-study findings and limits: Rare TCR sequences predominated, though certain public TCRs were found in many donors. As a later analysis revealed, the rate of TCR association differed by HLA locus, with DRB1 most and HLA-C fewest.

The PCR employed 60 Vbeta primers together with 13 Jbeta primers. Some clones are missing from TCRdb's copy, which holds only in-frame ones; the method was immunoSEQ multiplex PCR. The table lists 100,000 to 150,000 clones, under 85% of them singletons. Trimming removed 4 bases from V and 3 bases from J, with 6 bases in between. The CDR3 covers 12 residues. Germline-derived CDR1 and CDR2 are SGHDT and YYEEEE. Worth noting for this clone: Antigen: not known.

The V and J genes are TRBV5-6 and TRBJ2-3; D is uncertain. The specimen was PBMCs. The receptor was isolated from a woman aged 50 to 60 in good health and CMV-seropositive. This CDR3 reads CASSPSTDTQYF. In DNA form, the CDR3 reads TGTGCCAGCAGCCCCTCGACAGATACGCAGTATTTT.